This TCR beta chain was recovered during a study of CD8+ T cells in alopecia areata. Those with alopecia areata gave lesional scalp punch biopsies and peripheral blood. RNA, once extracted, was reverse transcribed into cDNA for use as the sequencing template. Repertoires were generated with immunoSEQ multiplex PCR, while TCRdb's copy carries only in-frame clones and drops some. Of some 120,000 clones detected, about 46% appear once; the ten largest clones hold about 11%. The CDR3 runs to 16 residues. The germline V gene has CDR1 GTSNPN and CDR2 SVGIG (reference sequence). Trimming at V came to 3 bases and at J to 4 bases, leaving 12 bases not matched to a gene. Study results and caveats: Scalp sequencing also captures normal skin's resident alphabeta T cells.

This clone showed up just once. Its antigen is still unknown. Input material: NKG2D-low CD8+ T cells sorted from blood. The origin of this receptor is a human donor with alopecia areata. The chain uses TRBV30 and TRBJ2-3, with 8 bases aligning to TRBD2. The CDR3 spells CAWRGLSGDGADTQYF. CDR3 in DNA: TGTGCCTGGAGGGGCCTTAGCGGGGATGGCGCAGATACGCAGTATTTT.